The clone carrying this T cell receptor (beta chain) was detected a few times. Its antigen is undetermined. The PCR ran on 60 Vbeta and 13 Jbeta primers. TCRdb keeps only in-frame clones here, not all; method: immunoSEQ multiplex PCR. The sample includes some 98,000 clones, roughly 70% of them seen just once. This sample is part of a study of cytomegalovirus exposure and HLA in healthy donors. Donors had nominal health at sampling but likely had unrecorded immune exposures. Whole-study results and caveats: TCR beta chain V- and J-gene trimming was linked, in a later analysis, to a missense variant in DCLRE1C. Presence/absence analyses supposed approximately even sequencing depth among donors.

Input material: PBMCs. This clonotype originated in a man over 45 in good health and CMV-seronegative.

CDR3 protein: CATRGTGKNIQYF. The CDR3 DNA reads as TGCGCCACGAGGGGGACAGGGAAAAACATTCAGTACTTC. V is TRBV23-1 and J is TRBJ2-4; 9 bases fit TRBD1. TRBV23-1 is an open reading frame whose function is uncertain. V was clipped by 10 bases and J by 4 bases; unmatched bases: 5. The length of the CDR3 is 13 residues.